This T cell receptor beta chain was identified in a study of cytomegalovirus exposure and HLA in healthy donors. This CDR3 comprises 15 residues. Germline V gene data show CDR1 as SGHDT and CDR2 as YYEEEE. Trimming at V came to 2 bases and at J to 6 bases, leaving 7 bases not matched to a gene. The PCR had 60 Vbeta and 13 Jbeta primers. Sequencing used immunoSEQ multiplex PCR; TCRdb keeps in-frame clones, though not all of them. Across 70,000 to 85,000 clones, the top ten clones capture 6.5% to 9.5% of the sample. The sequenced sample was PBMCs. V usage is TRBV5-6 and J usage is TRBJ1-5; TRBD1 matches 8 bases. The clonotype comes from a female donor in good health and CMV-seropositive. The CDR3 region has the DNA TGTGCCAGCAGCTTCGGGACAGGAGGATTTCAGCCCCAGCATTTT. It translates to CASSFGTGGFQPQHF.